One T cell receptor beta chain is described in this entry. Its cognate antigen has yet to be identified. It has no much larger one-base neighbor in the sample; base qualities were not kept. The data belong to a study of cytomegalovirus exposure and HLA in healthy donors (dated by TCRdb to about 2017). Broadly, across the study: In an earlier analysis of about 560 of the donors, around 290 Gb of sequence data and some 120 million unique TCR beta sequences from some 170 million T cells were reported. The T cell repertoires of 666 subjects were profiled by immunosequencing and related to cytomegalovirus serostatus. To study patterns of TCR occurrence, a later analysis re-analyzed previously published TCR beta repertoires from 650 to 750 donors and added high-resolution HLA genotyping. To predict cytomegalovirus infection status, the study brought together high-throughput TCR immunosequencing, statistical association of individual TCRs with disease status, and machine learning. HLA typing covered class I and class II loci at four-digit resolution. In addition to the first cohort of 650 to 800 subjects, a separate validation cohort of 120 different subjects was used. Every repertoire in the discovery cohort had been generated on one and the same sequencing platform. An early release that covered fewer than 800 HLA-typed donors contained 300 to 350 gigabases of sequencing data and 80 million or so unique TCR sequences. The number of donors typed differed by locus, with about 629-640 for A, B, C, DRB1 and DQB1, 522 for DQA1, 600 to 610 for DPA1, and some 470 for DPB1. Genome-wide SNP genotypes for about three fifths of the roughly 670 donors were used in a later genetic analysis, which treated that subset as a discovery cohort. In the later analysis, no new phenotypic data were used to find candidate immune exposures; instead, reliance was placed on TCR beta sequences and their occurrence across donors. Because of strong linkage in the cohort, 5 or 6 DR-DQ haplotypes were treated as single units for association and clustering. The aim of the study was to test whether cataloging public T cell receptors could identify signatures of past pathogen exposure. Of the roughly 400 genotyped donors, approximately 83% fell in the genetic ancestry cluster associated with self-reported Caucasian donors. An earlier analysis of around 580 of the donors used high-throughput TCR beta sequencing to judge whether each TCR beta V gene segment behaved as functional or pseudogenic. Among around 400 genotyped donors of the cohort, an average of roughly 240,000 unique TCR beta nucleotide sequences were sequenced per donor, roughly a sixth of them non-productive. Donor age, sex, ethnicity and CMV serostatus were compiled alongside the repertoire data.

The cohort was made up of 500 to 800 healthy bone marrow donors. All cohort members were sampled while nominally healthy, although unrecorded immune exposures were likely present. The donor tested CMV seronegative and was one of the 352 seronegative cohort members. A peripheral blood sample was collected from each donor, and TCR beta sequencing was performed on peripheral blood mononuclear cells. Genomic DNA was extracted from the blood cell samples with the Qiagen DNeasy Blood Extraction Kit. What the work shows at the level of the full study, not this receptor alone: Linkage disequilibrium might explain the correlated functional status among segregating V segments, but an unknown experimental factor could not be excluded. The authors suggested that the approach could potentially be extended to other disease states and immunological phenotypes. According to a later analysis, parvovirus B19, influenza, CMV and Epstein-Barr virus appeared linked to several top co-occurrence clusters. The 87-base-pair reads could not distinguish some IMGT-functional V segments, including TRBV6-2 and TRBV6-3, so those segments were excluded. The cohort was sequenced for TCR beta chains only, and without alpha or paired-chain data the features that could be detected were limited. A later analysis found that HLA-associated TCR beta chains were more clonally expanded and had lower generation probabilities than equally common non-associated chains. Most TCR sequences were observed very rarely across donors, whereas some public TCRs were present in many individuals. A cluster of highly shared sequence variants was judged likely to represent a technical artifact of the sequencing pipeline. In both the original and validation cohorts, the classifier was reported to diagnose cytomegalovirus status with high specificity and sensitivity. Specific HLA alleles were associated with 16,951 TCR beta sequences at a false discovery rate of 0.05 in a later analysis. A further reported finding was that TCR beta sequences accurately predicted the HLA-A and HLA-B alleles for most subjects in the first cohort. A later analysis found that most CMV-associated TCR beta chains appeared HLA-restricted, with HLA associations seemingly driven largely by CMV exposure. In a later genetic analysis, fewer N-insertions in productive TCRs were reported among donors in an Asian-associated ancestry cluster than the roughly 700-donor mean. For the cohort, immune exposure information was limited to CMV serostatus. V-gene and J-gene trimming of TCR beta chains was associated with a missense DCLRE1C variant in a later genetic analysis, and the association was replicated in an independent cohort. The study gave a list of more than 150 TCR beta chains associated with cytomegalovirus. In vitro tests confirmed that a few of the cytomegalovirus-associated TCR beta chains recognize cytomegalovirus antigens. Because some donors lacked HLA typing at each locus, the association tests relied only on the typed subset. The presence/absence analyses assumed that sequencing depth was roughly uniform across donors, and that assumption may not be true. When HLA alleles, especially DR and DQ, strongly co-occurred, attributing TCR associations to individual alleles was difficult. About 17 rarely observed V segments, including chromosome 9 orphons, were excluded from the earlier analysis of several hundred of the donors because counts were too low. An earlier analysis of 587 of the donors showed that most TCR beta V segments appeared in productive rearrangements either about 87% or about 30% of the time, which broadly matched IMGT annotations. In a later analysis, TCR association rates were found to vary across HLA loci, with the most associated TCRs seen for DRB1 alleles and the fewest for HLA-C alleles.

At the junction V is shortened by 3 bases and J by 4 bases; bases outside the gene matches: 12. Via the germline V gene (reference sequence), CDR1 is LNHDA and CDR2 SQIVND. The CDR3 contains 18 residues, cysteine and phenylalanine counted. Solely the CDR3 DNA is kept, with 54 bases framed from the first base. The library was built by means of the immunoSEQ multiplex PCR assay. The multiplex PCR relied on a mix of 60 forward primers for TCR Vbeta segments and 13 reverse primers for TCR Jbeta segments. The CDR3 region of rearranged TCR beta genes was amplified from genomic DNA by a multiplex PCR assay. On the Illumina HiSeq System, the amplified TCR beta libraries were sequenced as 87-base-pair reads. As for how the authors treated the data: In a later analysis, 77 million or so unique TCR beta chains were counted across the 650 to 700 repertoires, and roughly 11 million of these chains were shared by at least two donors. To remove PCR and sequencing errors, raw reads were error-corrected and collapsed into unique sequences using a nearest-neighbor algorithm that merged closely related sequences. V, D and J gene segments were assigned by aligning CDR3 sequences to IMGT reference sequences. For a sequence to be retained, a match of at least six nucleotides was required to both a V gene segment and a J gene segment. Rearrangements were classified as productive when the CDR3 lacked stop codons and remained in frame with V and J, and all other rearrangements were classified as non-productive. Following IMGT convention, CDR3 was defined as the stretch from the second conserved V-encoded cysteine up to the conserved J-encoded phenylalanine. Sequences without an unambiguous match to a single V gene segment were excluded from the earlier analysis of a few hundred of the donors. An earlier analysis of several hundred of the donors called V segments functional above 56.7% productive rearrangements and segregating when the between-donor standard deviation exceeded 5%. A statistical classification framework was developed to diagnose cytomegalovirus status using the catalog of TCR beta chain sequences. In a later analysis, TCR nucleotide sequences were compared against IMGT/GENE-DB human TR gene sequences so that V and J genes could be assigned. Using the TCRdist pipeline, a later analysis assigned CDR3 sequences along with most-parsimonious VDJ recombination scenarios. In a later analysis, each TCR beta chain was defined by its CDR3 amino acid sequence together with its V-gene family, and reads without a unique V-gene family were excluded. In a later analysis, several hundred highly shared, low-generation-probability nucleotide sequences were removed to address suspected cross-contamination and a sequencing artifact. In a later analysis, a clonal expansion index for each public chain was calculated from normalized within-repertoire ranks of inferred template counts. A later analysis computed generation probabilities with a VDJ recombination model fitted to out-of-frame rearrangements, and checked the results against IGoR. In a later analysis, hypergeometric tests were used to score TCR-TCR, TCR-HLA and TCR-CMV co-occurrence, with a repertoire-size bias correction applied to TCR pairs. To estimate false discovery rates, a later analysis permuted the HLA or CMV assignments 20 times. In a later analysis, co-occurring TCRs were grouped with DBSCAN, and TCRdist sequence similarity was added when clustering was performed within HLA-allele-positive subsets. Repertoires with fewer than 30,000 or more than 120,000 public chains, plus five repertoires with anomalous nucleotide sharing, were excluded from co-occurrence clustering. Entries here come from immuneACCESS through TCRdb and include only in-frame sequences with V and J called. Some clones fail to appear in such tables; in the studies checked, an unresolved V gene covers under half of the shortfall, and the cause of the remainder is unknown. The DNA gave D and trimming, while V, J and clone size come from that table. This sample comprises about 160,000 clones, roughly 80% of them detected only once. The ten biggest clones cover around 4% of the sample.

The chain joins TRBV19 to TRBJ2-1; TRBD2 agrees with 10 junctional bases. Sequencing used PBMCs. This receptor was taken from a man aged 35 to 55 in good health and CMV-seronegative. The DNA sequence reads TGTGCCAGTAGTATCCCTCTACCGCTAGCGGGGGCGTACAATGAGCAGTTCTTC. The encoded protein is CASSIPLPLAGAYNEQFF.